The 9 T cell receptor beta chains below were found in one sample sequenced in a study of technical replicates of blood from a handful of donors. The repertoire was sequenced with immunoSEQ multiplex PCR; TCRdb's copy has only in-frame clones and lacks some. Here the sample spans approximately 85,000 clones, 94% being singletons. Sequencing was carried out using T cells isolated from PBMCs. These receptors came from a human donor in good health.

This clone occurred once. Written as DNA, the CDR3 is TGCGCCAGCAGGCGGGAGACAGGGGGCACGAACACTGAAGCTTTCTTT. This gives the protein CASRRETGGTNTEAFF. V is TRBV5-1 and J is TRBJ1-1, with 10 bases identical to TRBD1. V was pared by 5 bases and J by 1 base, with 8 bases of the junction left unmatched. This CDR3 is 16 amino acids long. Germline lookup yields CDR1 SGHRS and CDR2 YFSETQ.

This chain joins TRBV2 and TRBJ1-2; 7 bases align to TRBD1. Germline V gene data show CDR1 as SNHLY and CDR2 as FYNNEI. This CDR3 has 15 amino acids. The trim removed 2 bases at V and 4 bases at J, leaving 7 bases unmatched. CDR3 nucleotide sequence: TGTGCCAGCAGTGAACAGAGACAGGGTTTCTATGGCTACACCTTC. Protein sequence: CASSEQRQGFYGYTF.

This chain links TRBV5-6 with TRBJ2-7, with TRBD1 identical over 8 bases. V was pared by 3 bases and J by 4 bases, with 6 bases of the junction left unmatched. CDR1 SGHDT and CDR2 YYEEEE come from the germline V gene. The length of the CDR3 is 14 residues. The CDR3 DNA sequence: TGTGCCAGCAGCTGGACAGGGCGAAAGTACGAGCAGTACTTC. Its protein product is CASSWTGRKYEQYF.

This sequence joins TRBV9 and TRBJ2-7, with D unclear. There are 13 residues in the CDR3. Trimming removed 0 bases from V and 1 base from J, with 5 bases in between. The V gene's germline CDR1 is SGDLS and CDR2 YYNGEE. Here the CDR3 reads CASSVGQSYEQYF. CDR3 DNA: TGTGCCAGCAGCGTAGGCCAGTCCTACGAGCAGTACTTC.

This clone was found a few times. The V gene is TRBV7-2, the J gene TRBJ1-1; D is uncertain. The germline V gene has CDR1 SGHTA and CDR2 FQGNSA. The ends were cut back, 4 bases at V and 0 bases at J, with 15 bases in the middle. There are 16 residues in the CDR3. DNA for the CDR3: TGTGCCAGCAGCTCAGTTAACAGAGCTATGAACACTGAAGCTTTCTTT. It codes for CASSSVNRAMNTEAFF. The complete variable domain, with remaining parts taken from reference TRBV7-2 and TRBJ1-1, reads GAGVSQSPSNKVTEKGKDVELRCDPISGHTALYWYRQSLGQGLEFLIYFQGNSAPDKSGLPSDRFSAERTGGSVSTLTIQRTQQEDSAVYLCASSSVNRAMNTEAFFGQGTRLTVV.

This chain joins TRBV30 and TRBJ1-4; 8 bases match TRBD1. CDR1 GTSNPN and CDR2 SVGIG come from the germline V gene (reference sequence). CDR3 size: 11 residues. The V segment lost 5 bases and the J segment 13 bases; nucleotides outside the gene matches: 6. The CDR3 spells CAWGQGSLLFF. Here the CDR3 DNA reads TGTGCCTGGGGACAGGGAAGCTTACTGTTTTTT.

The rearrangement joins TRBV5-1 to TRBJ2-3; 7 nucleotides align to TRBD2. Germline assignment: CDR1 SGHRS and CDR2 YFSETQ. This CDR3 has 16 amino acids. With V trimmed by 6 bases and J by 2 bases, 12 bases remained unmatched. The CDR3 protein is CASKFAERGPTDTQYF. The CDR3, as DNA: TGCGCCAGCAAATTCGCAGAGCGGGGTCCCACAGATACGCAGTATTTT.

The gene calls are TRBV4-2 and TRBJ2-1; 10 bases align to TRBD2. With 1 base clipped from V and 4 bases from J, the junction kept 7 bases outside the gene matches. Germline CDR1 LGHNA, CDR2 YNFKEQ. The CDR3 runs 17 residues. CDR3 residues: CASSQASGRGLYNEQFF. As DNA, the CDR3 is TGTGCCAGCAGCCAAGCAAGCGGGAGGGGCCTTTACAATGAGCAGTTCTTC.

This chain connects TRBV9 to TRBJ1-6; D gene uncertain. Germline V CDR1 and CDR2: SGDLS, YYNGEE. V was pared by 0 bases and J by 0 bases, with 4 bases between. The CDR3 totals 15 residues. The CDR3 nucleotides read TGTGCCAGCAGCGTAGCCGGCTCCTATAATTCACCCCTCCACTTT. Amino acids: CASSVAGSYNSPLHF.